Presented here are 18 T cell receptor beta chains from one specimen sequenced in a study of vaccination and CD4 T cells after COVID-19. Documented treatment: roughly 10-day PBMC culture with coronavirus spike peptide pools or control peptides (ViraFEST assay). For these receptors, no antigen is known. Sequencing of the DNA from cultured CD4+ T cells was carried out with the Oncomine TCR Beta short-read assay. Via MiXCR, TCRdb re-called the PCR reads, giving one row per CDR3 protein. This sample has 21,000 or so distinct CDR3 sequences, with about 51% found just once. Specimen: CD4+ T cells from blood, cultured in vitro. These receptors originate from a human donor who had recovered from COVID-19.

CDR3 sequence: CASSLTLFEQYF. CDR3 nucleotides: TGTGCCAGCAGTTTAACCCTGTTCGAGCAGTACTTC. The chain joins TRBV28 to TRBJ2-7; no clear D. V shed 2 bases and J shed 6 bases, with 8 bases lying between them. The CDR3 has 12 residues. In germline, CDR1 is MDHEN, CDR2 SYDVKM. The full variable domain, rest sourced from reference TRBV28 and TRBJ2-7, is DVKVTQSSRYLVKRTGEKVFLECVQDMDHENMFWYRQDPGLGLRLIYFSYDVKMKEKGDIPEGYSVSREKKERFSLILESASTNQTSMYLCASSLTLFEQYFGPGTRLTVT.

CDR3: CASSLNGGSEEQYF. The CDR3 DNA follows: TGTGCCAGCAGCTTAAACGGCGGGAGTGAAGAGCAGTACTTC. The rearrangement uses TRBV7-3 and TRBJ2-7; TRBD2 aligns across 7 bases. There are 14 residues in the CDR3. Germline loops: CDR1 SGHTA, CDR2 FQGTGA. V trimming: 1 base; J trimming: 7 bases; junction bases outside the gene matches: 7.

CDR3 protein: CASSLQGQEPSPLHF. Written as DNA, the CDR3 is TGCGCCAGCAGCCTCCAGGGACAGGAGCCCTCACCCCTCCACTTT. The chain joins TRBV4-1 to TRBJ1-6; 8 positions match TRBD1. This CDR3 is 15 amino acids long. CDR1 and CDR2 (germline): MGHRA, YSYEKL. V was pared by 4 bases and J by 10 bases, with 9 bases of the junction left unmatched.

The chain uses TRBV2 and TRBJ1-2; 8 bases map to TRBD1. This CDR3 has 15 residues. The V segment lost 5 bases and the J segment 4 bases; nucleotides outside the gene matches: 9. The germline V gene encodes CDR1 SNHLY and CDR2 FYNNEI. CDR3 in DNA: TGTGCCAGCAGTACTAATCCGGGACAGGCCTATGGCTACACCTTC. Translated, it gives CASSTNPGQAYGYTF.

CDR3 bases: TGTGCCAGCAGCTTGAGGTTCGCCAATGAGCAGTTCTTC. It codes for CASSLRFANEQFF. The gene calls are TRBV7-6 and TRBJ2-1, with no clear D. Germline V gives CDR1 SGHVS, CDR2 FNYEAQ. This CDR3 region has 13 residues. V was cut by 3 bases and J by 6 bases, with 9 bases left in between.

The genes are TRBV14 and TRBJ2-3; D is perhaps TRBD1 (6 bases). The CDR3 has 17 residues. Germline V gene data show CDR1 as SGHDN and CDR2 as FVKESK. Between the trimmed V and J ends, which lost 1 base and 0 bases, there was a span of 14 bases. The CDR3 DNA is TGTGCCAGCAGCCAAGCCCTGGGACACTATAGCACAGATACGCAGTATTTT. Its protein is CASSQALGHYSTDTQYF.

The chain is built from TRBV30 and TRBJ2-3; D may match TRBD1 or TRBD2 (5 bases each). V was shortened by 2 bases and J by 2 bases, with 11 bases between the two germline ends. Germline V gene lookup returns CDR1 GTSNPN and CDR2 SVGIG (reference sequence). This CDR3 has 14 amino acids. CDR3 sequence: CAWSPGPTTDTQYF. The CDR3 bases are TGTGCCTGGAGTCCGGGACCCACCACAGATACGCAGTATTTT. Drawing the rest from reference TRBV30 and TRBJ2-3, the complete variable domain is SQTIHQWPATLVQPVGSPLSLECTVEGTSNPNLYWYRQAAGRGLQLLFYSVGIGQISSEVPQNLSASRPQDRQFILSSKKLLLSDSGFYLCAWSPGPTTDTQYFGPGTRLTVL.

The genes are TRBV2 and TRBJ1-2; 7 bases match TRBD1. Germline trimming cut 2 bases from V and 7 bases from J; bases unmatched to any gene: 13. This CDR3 is built from 16 residues. The germline CDR1 and CDR2 sequences are SNHLY and FYNNEI. The chain's CDR3 is CASSETQTTGVSGYTF. For the CDR3, the DNA is TGTGCCAGCAGTGAAACGCAGACAACAGGGGTTAGTGGCTACACCTTC.

This clonotype was counted between two and nine times. This chain uses TRBV10-3 with TRBJ2-2, with 7 bases matching TRBD1. The germline CDR1 and CDR2 sequences are ENHRY and SYGVKD. V was pared by 6 bases and J by 6 bases, with 7 bases of the junction left unmatched. The CDR3 has 14 amino acids. CDR3 region: CAIRPDRDPGELFF. CDR3 coding DNA: TGTGCCATCAGACCAGACAGGGACCCCGGGGAGCTGTTTTTT.

This chain joins TRBV21-1 and TRBJ1-4. TRBV21-1 is classified as a pseudogene. This CDR3 comprises 14 residues. CDR3 in amino acids: CASRTGPNNEKLFF. The CDR3 DNA sequence: TGTGCCAGCAGGACGGGCCCCAATAATGAAAAACTGTTTTTT.

This sequence joins TRBV19 and TRBJ1-1; perhaps TRBD1 as D (5 bases). This CDR3 spans 14 amino acids. Trimming removed 4 bases from V and 10 bases from J, with 19 bases in between. CDR1 and CDR2 (germline): LNHDA, SQIVND (reference sequence). The CDR3 region has the DNA TGTGCCAGTAGTAAGATTTGGGACCCAACCAGAGCTTTCTTT. Protein sequence: CASSKIWDPTRAFF.

The chain employs TRBV6-2 or TRBV6-3 and TRBJ1-3; TRBD1 is a possible D gene (5 bases). The V and J ends lost 6 bases and 0 bases respectively, with 21 bases between them. Germline V CDR1 and CDR2: MNHEY, SVGEGT. The CDR3 contains 18 residues. CDR3 loop: CASSLRFGRAHSGNTIYF. The CDR3 DNA reads TGTGCCAGCAGCCTAAGGTTCGGCAGGGCTCACTCTGGAAACACCATATATTTT.

J is TRBJ2-1 and V is TRBV20-1; D gene unclear. Per the germline V gene, CDR1 is DFQATT and CDR2 is SNEGSKA (reference sequence). This CDR3 contains 11 residues. V was pared by 5 bases and J by 4 bases, with 6 bases between. The CDR3 coding sequence is TGCAGTGCTCCATTGTACAATGAGCAGTTCTTC. This sequence encodes CSAPLYNEQFF.

The V gene is TRBV2, the J gene TRBJ2-7; D may match TRBD1 or TRBD2 (5 bases each). The CDR3 contains 11 residues. V lost 8 bases and J 4 bases, leaving 9 bases between the germline ends. The V gene's germline CDR1 is SNHLY and CDR2 FYNNEI. CDR3 nucleotide sequence: TGTGCCAGCCGGGACCTGTACGAGCAGTACTTC. Protein sequence: CASRDLYEQYF.

The rearrangement uses TRBV27 and TRBJ2-1; no firm D call. V was clipped by 6 bases and J by 3 bases, with 15 bases between them. The CDR3 contains 15 residues. The germline CDR1 and CDR2 sequences are MNHEY and SMNVEV (reference sequence). This chain's CDR3 is CASRVGPFDYNEQFF. CDR3 DNA sequence: TGTGCCAGCAGGGTTGGTCCTTTTGACTACAATGAGCAGTTCTTC.

The chain links TRBV4-2 to TRBJ1-1, with D hard to call. CDR3 length equals 14 residues. Trimming took 0 bases from V and 3 from J, leaving 8 bases between them. From germline, CDR1 is LGHNA and CDR2 YNFKEQ. The CDR3: CASSQEDVYTEAFF. CDR3 DNA sequence: TGTGCCAGCAGCCAAGAGGATGTTTACACTGAAGCTTTCTTT.

The sample holds one count of this clonotype. This rearrangement joins TRBV18 to TRBJ2-4, with D possibly TRBD1 on 5 matching bases. This CDR3 has 21 amino acids. Trimming cost V 1 base and J 0 bases, with 25 bases left between them. Germline values: CDR1 KGHSH, CDR2 LQKENI. CDR3 DNA sequence: TGTGCCAGCTCACCACTCGTATTAGGAACACCAGGGCCTCTAGCCAAAAACATTCAGTACTTC. The encoded protein is CASSPLVLGTPGPLAKNIQYF.

The V gene is TRBV19, the J gene TRBJ1-3; D is possibly TRBD1 (5 bases). The germline V gene has CDR1 LNHDA and CDR2 SQIVND (reference sequence). Trimming removed 11 bases from V and 4 bases from J, with 15 bases in between. The CDR3 extends over 13 amino acids. The CDR3 DNA sequence: TGTGCCCAGCCCCAGGGAAGAGGAAACACCATATATTTT. As protein: CAQPQGRGNTIYF.